The 6 T cell receptor beta chains in this list originate from one sample, sequenced in a study of blood T cell repertoires in COVID-19. Libraries were prepared by immunoSEQ multiplex PCR; TCRdb keeps only in-frame clonotypes and omits some of them. The sample yields 35,000 to 40,000 clones, approximately 69% seen once. The sample was peripheral blood. The receptor source for this set is a man between 70 and 80 years old with COVID-19, enrolled during active disease.

The chain has TRBV4-2 and TRBJ2-2; D gene unclear. V was trimmed by 3 bases and J by 4 bases, leaving 9 bases between them. The CDR3 covers 14 residues. Germline V gives CDR1 LGHNA, CDR2 YNFKEQ. CDR3 sequence: CASSQWRFTGELFF. CDR3 DNA sequence: TGTGCCAGCAGCCAGTGGCGGTTCACCGGGGAGCTGTTTTTT.

J is TRBJ2-1 and V is TRBV7-6; D unclear. Trimming took 7 bases from V and 1 from J, leaving 14 bases between them. The CDR3 has 15 residues. Germline CDR1 and CDR2: SGHVS and FNYEAQ. Here the CDR3 DNA reads TGTGCCAGCAACCTAGGATCGCTTTCCTACAATGAGCAGTTCTTC. This encodes CASNLGSLSYNEQFF.

The chain employs TRBV18 and TRBJ2-7, with D tentatively TRBD2 (6 bases). Trimming took off 2 bases at V and 3 bases at J, with 17 bases between the two ends. Per the germline V gene, CDR1 is KGHSH and CDR2 is LQKENI. This CDR3 has 16 residues. The DNA for the CDR3 is TGTGCCAGCTCACCAGTCATACTAGCAAGCCACTACGAGCAGTACTTC. Translation gives CASSPVILASHYEQYF.

The V gene is TRBV19, the J gene TRBJ2-7, with TRBD1 matching over 9 bases. V was clipped by 6 bases and J by 2 bases; unmatched bases: 8. There are 15 residues in the CDR3. Looked up from germline, CDR1 is LNHDA and CDR2 is SQIVND (reference sequence). The CDR3 protein is CASSTGGPFPYEQYF. Written as DNA, the CDR3 is TGTGCCAGTAGCACAGGGGGCCCTTTTCCCTACGAGCAGTACTTC.

The V and J genes are TRBV5-1 and TRBJ1-1, with 7 positions matching TRBD1. V was clipped by 3 bases and J by 6 bases; unmatched bases: 8. There are 14 residues in the CDR3. Germline V lookup: CDR1 SGHRS, CDR2 YFSETQ. CDR3 loop: CASSSQGSSSEAFF. The CDR3 coding sequence is TGCGCCAGCAGCTCACAGGGGTCCAGTTCTGAAGCTTTCTTT.

This clone has more than one count but fewer than ten. CDR3 sequence (DNA): TGTGCCAGCAGTTTACAGGGGTTGGGCAATCAGCCCCAGCATTTT. This gives the protein CASSLQGLGNQPQHF. The chain has TRBV27 and TRBJ1-5, with a weak D call TRBD1 (6 bases). Germline V gene data show CDR1 as MNHEY and CDR2 as SMNVEV (reference sequence). This CDR3 is built from 15 residues. V was clipped by 2 bases and J by 2 bases, with 10 bases between them.